Reported below is one T cell receptor beta chain. The antigen remains undetermined. Unmatched junction bases numbered 4, after V lost 2 bases and J lost 7 bases. The CDR3 runs 14 residues. The entry originates in a study of identical twins. A universal primer binding site was introduced by template switching. The final cDNA contained unique molecular identifiers. Each CDR3 protein gets one entry after TCRdb re-called the 5' RACE reads with MiXCR. Of hundreds of thousands of distinct CDR3 sequences in the sample, about 7.5% were seen once. Broader study findings: Models predicted less out-of-frame TCR alpha sharing in monozygotic twins than was found.

Separately, the same data were catalogued under a study of yellow fever vaccine responses in identical twins.

The sequencing input was memory (CD45RO+) T cells sorted from blood. This receptor was identified in a woman aged 18-35 years in good health. The chain recombines TRBV12-3 or TRBV12-4 with TRBJ2-7; 11 bases align to TRBD1. The CDR3 here is CASSLKGTGGEQYF. DNA for the CDR3: TGTGCCAGCAGTTTAAAAGGGACAGGGGGTGAGCAGTACTTC.